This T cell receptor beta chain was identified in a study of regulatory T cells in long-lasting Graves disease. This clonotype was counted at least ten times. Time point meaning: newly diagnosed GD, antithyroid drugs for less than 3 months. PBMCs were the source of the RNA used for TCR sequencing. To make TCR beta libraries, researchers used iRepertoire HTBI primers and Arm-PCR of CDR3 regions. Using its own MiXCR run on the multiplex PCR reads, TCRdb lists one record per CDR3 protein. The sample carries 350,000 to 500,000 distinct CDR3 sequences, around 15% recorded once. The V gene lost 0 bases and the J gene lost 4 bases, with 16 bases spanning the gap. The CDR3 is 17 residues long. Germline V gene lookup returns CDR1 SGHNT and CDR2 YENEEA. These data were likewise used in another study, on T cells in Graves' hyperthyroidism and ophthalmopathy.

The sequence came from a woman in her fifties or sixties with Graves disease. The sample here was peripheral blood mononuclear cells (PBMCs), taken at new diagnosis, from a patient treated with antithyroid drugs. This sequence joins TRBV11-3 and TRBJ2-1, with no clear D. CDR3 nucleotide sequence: TGTGCCAGCAGCTTAGATCTTCAGTGGCCGTTATACAATGAGCAGTTCTTC. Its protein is CASSLDLQWPLYNEQFF.